Each of the 17 T cell receptor beta chains below was sequenced from the same sample in a study of early T cells in non-severe SARS-CoV-2 infection (TCRdb year 2021). Libraries were made using 5' RACE. The instrument was a NextSeq 500. TCRdb reprocessed the public reads (quality trimming at Q25 with fastp, clone calling with MiXCR) and kept in-frame beta chains. CDR3 protein sequences are deduplicated, and each keeps its most common genes and DNA. The sample table records roughly 70,000 distinct CDR3 sequences; 15% to 20% of these occur just once. The top ten hold about 8.4% of the sample. The sample here was whole blood, taken at baseline. The receptor source for this set is an adult who was a healthcare worker with PCR-confirmed SARS-CoV-2 infection or an uninfected control (not recorded which).

Many counts were recorded for this clonotype. The rearrangement links TRBV7-9 to TRBJ1-2; a possible D gene is TRBD1 (5 bases). This CDR3 has 15 amino acids. V gave up 0 bases and J gave up 4 bases, with 12 bases separating them. Germline loops: CDR1 SEHNR, CDR2 FQNEAQ (reference sequence). The CDR3 is CASSLAGATSYGYTF. The DNA for the CDR3 is TGTGCCAGCAGCTTAGCAGGGGCAACAAGCTATGGCTACACCTTC.

This chain connects TRBV20-1 to TRBJ2-2, with 7 bases lining up with TRBD1. CDR1 is DFQATT and CDR2 is SNEGSKA in the germline V gene (reference sequence). This CDR3 spans 18 amino acids. Trimming removed 1 base from V and 6 bases from J; junction bases left unmatched: 17. The CDR3 sequence: CSARVPGKTGVIAGELFF. The CDR3 bases are TGCAGTGCTAGAGTTCCGGGAAAAACAGGGGTGATCGCCGGGGAGCTGTTTTTT.

This clonotype was counted a few times. The genes are TRBV4-1 and TRBJ1-4, with D possibly TRBD1 on 6 matching bases. CDR1 MGHRA and CDR2 YSYEKL come from the germline V gene. The V end was cut by 2 bases, the J end by 4 bases, with 11 bases between. The CDR3 consists of 15 residues. The CDR3 bases are TGCGCCAGCAGCCAAACCGGACAGTTTAATGAAAAACTGTTTTTT. Its translation is CASSQTGQFNEKLFF.

This clonotype turned up a few times. The chain uses TRBV5-6 and TRBJ1-1; TRBD1 matches 9 bases. V shed 5 bases, J shed 3 bases, and the junction held 11 bases outside the gene matches. The CDR3 extends over 16 amino acids. Germline CDR1 SGHDT, CDR2 YYEEEE. The CDR3 nucleotides read TGTGCCAGCAGATCAGGGACAGGGAGGTTTCACACTGAAGCTTTCTTT. This codes for CASRSGTGRFHTEAFF.

This clonotype was counted ten times or more. The V and J genes are TRBV6-6 and TRBJ2-1, with D possibly being TRBD2 (5 bases). Trimming removed 2 bases at V and 8 bases at J, with 16 bases between. Germline V gene data show CDR1 as MNHNY and CDR2 as SVGAGI (reference sequence). This CDR3 spans 15 amino acids. CDR3 residues: CASSYLSSAGDEQFF. CDR3 in DNA: TGTGCCAGCAGTTACCTCTCCTCCGCGGGCGATGAGCAGTTCTTC.

The chain employs TRBV20-1 and TRBJ2-3; 12 bases agree with TRBD2. The CDR3 has 17 residues. V was clipped by 3 bases and J by 6 bases; unmatched bases: 13. From germline, CDR1 is DFQATT and CDR2 SNEGSKA (reference sequence). CDR3 sequence: CSASIPLAGGLADTQYF. The CDR3 nucleotides are TGCAGTGCTAGCATCCCCCTAGCGGGGGGGCTTGCGGATACGCAGTATTTT.

The CDR3 DNA reads TGTGCCAGCAGCTTAGTGTCAGGGCAAGGTGAGCAGTTCTTC. It translates to CASSLVSGQGEQFF. V and J are TRBV7-2 and TRBJ2-1; perhaps TRBD1 as D (5 bases). CDR1 SGHTA and CDR2 FQGNSA come from the germline V gene. The CDR3 consists of 14 residues. The V end was cut by 1 base, the J end by 9 bases, with 13 bases between.

This chain uses TRBV10-3 with TRBJ2-3; weak D call: TRBD2 (5 bases). Germline CDR1 reads ENHRY; CDR2 reads SYGVKD. Trimming took 4 bases from V and 5 from J, leaving 19 bases between them. The CDR3 is 16 amino acids. The CDR3 is CAISAGSLVNGDTQYF. CDR3 DNA: TGTGCCATCAGTGCGGGATCGCTAGTCAATGGAGATACGCAGTATTTT.

This clonotype was seen at least ten times. The chain has TRBV7-6 and TRBJ2-3; 11 positions agree with TRBD2. The V gene end was trimmed by 5 bases and the J gene end by 4 bases; junction bases not matched to a gene: 14. This CDR3 region has 18 residues. CDR1 and CDR2 from the germline V gene are SGHVS and FNYEAQ. This CDR3 is CASSLRRDSGGASDTQYF. The CDR3 DNA reads TGTGCCAGCAGCCTCCGCAGGGATAGCGGGGGGGCATCAGATACGCAGTATTTT.

Many counts were recorded for this clonotype. The J gene is TRBJ2-1, the V gene TRBV7-9, with D tentatively TRBD1 or TRBD2 (6 bases each). In germline, CDR1 is SEHNR, CDR2 FQNEAQ (reference sequence). Trimming took 3 bases from V and 10 from J, leaving 16 bases between them. The CDR3 sequence is 14 residues long. CDR3 sequence (DNA): TGTGCCAGCAGCTTTCAAGGCGGGACAAGGGAGCAGTTCTTC. This encodes CASSFQGGTREQFF. The full variable domain, in which reference TRBV7-9 and TRBJ2-1 provide the parts outside the CDR3, is DTGVSQNPRHKITKRGQNVTFRCDPISEHNRLYWYRQTLGQGPEFLTYFQNEAQLEKSRLLSDRFSAERPKGSFSTLEIQRTEQGDSAMYLCASSFQGGTREQFFGPGTRLTVL.

This clonotype was counted many times. The CDR3 reads CSVGGLADTQYF. The CDR3 DNA follows: TGCAGCGTCGGGGGGCTCGCAGATACGCAGTATTTT. V gene TRBV29-1 combines with J gene TRBJ2-3, with a possible D match to TRBD2 (7 bases). Trimming took off 6 bases at V and 4 bases at J, with 11 bases between the two ends. The CDR3 sequence is 12 residues long. The V gene's germline CDR1 is SQVTM and CDR2 ANQGSEA.

This rearrangement joins TRBV7-9 to TRBJ2-7; TRBD1 agrees at 10 bases. Germline CDR1 reads SEHNR; CDR2 reads FQNEAQ (reference sequence). The CDR3 has 14 amino acids. The ends lost 5 bases at V and 5 bases at J; junction bases unmatched: 6. CDR3 residues: CASSRGQGIDEQYF. The CDR3 DNA reads TGTGCCAGCAGCCGGGGACAGGGGATCGACGAGCAGTACTTC.

This clonotype was detected a few times. The chain links TRBV6-2 or TRBV6-3 to TRBJ2-3; D possibly matches TRBD1 or TRBD2 (5 bases each). The CDR3 consists of 13 residues. In germline, CDR1 is MNHEY, CDR2 SVGEGT. Between the trimmed V and J ends, which lost 7 bases and 0 bases, there was a span of 8 bases. CDR3 loop: CASNRGSTDTQYF. The DNA for the CDR3 is TGTGCCAGCAACCGGGGCAGCACAGATACGCAGTATTTT.

J is TRBJ1-1 and V is TRBV7-2; D is undetermined. The CDR3 is made up of 13 amino acids. Trimming removed 1 base at V and 3 bases at J, with 6 bases between. Looked up from germline, CDR1 is SGHTA and CDR2 is FQGNSA. This CDR3 reads CASSLEQYTEAFF. The CDR3, as DNA: TGTGCCAGCAGCTTAGAGCAGTACACTGAAGCTTTCTTT.

The chain employs TRBV28 and TRBJ2-2, with 7 bases fitting TRBD1. Germline CDR1 MDHEN, CDR2 SYDVKM. V lost 4 bases, J lost 6 bases, and 5 bases stayed unmatched. The length of the CDR3 is 14 residues. DNA for the CDR3: TGTGCCAGCAGTTCCGCGACAGGGCCCGGGGAGCTGTTTTTT. It encodes CASSSATGPGELFF.

This chain uses TRBV6-5 with TRBJ1-5, with TRBD1 identical over 10 bases. Germline lookup yields CDR1 MNHEY and CDR2 SVGAGI. The CDR3 runs 15 residues. With V trimmed by 6 bases and J by 7 bases, 9 bases remained unmatched. Here the CDR3 reads CASSRRDRGDQPQHF. As DNA, the CDR3 is TGTGCCAGCAGCCGCCGGGACAGGGGAGACCAGCCCCAGCATTTT.

V gene TRBV11-2 combines with J gene TRBJ2-1, with D tentatively TRBD1 (6 bases). Germline CDR1 SGHAT, CDR2 FQNNGV. Trimming took off 6 bases at V and 6 bases at J, with 12 bases between the two ends. The CDR3 runs to 13 residues. The CDR3: CASRLQGVNEQFF. The CDR3 region has the DNA TGTGCCAGCAGATTACAGGGTGTCAATGAGCAGTTCTTC.